These T cell receptor beta chains were read from a single sample in a study of CD8 T cells in Susac syndrome. TCRdb reprocessed the immunoSEQ multiplex PCR reads with MiXCR, giving one entry per CDR3 protein. The sample yields about 240,000 distinct CDR3 sequences, 96% seen once. The sample was CD4+ T cells from PBMCs. The receptors were sampled from a human donor with Susac syndrome. Both conserved end residues are part of each CDR3. Each record gives: clone size, D gene, V gene, J gene, CDR3 protein, CDR3 DNA. A D gene is named only where the DNA matches it firmly. Size is omitted from some rows. Given values are once, few, many or a class for expanded clones.

once,.,TRBV29-1,TRBJ2-3,CTYIPSTDTQYF,TGCACGTACATCCCCAGCACAGATACGCAGTATTTT
.,TRBD1,TRBV12-3/TRBV12-4,TRBJ2-6,CASSPSTGGLAGANVLTF,TGTGCCAGCAGTCCGTCGACAGGGGGATTGGCTGGGGCCAACGTCCTGACTTTC
few,TRBD2,TRBV29-1,TRBJ2-4,CSAKRGYSKNIQYF,TGCAGCGCTAAGCGGGGGTACTCCAAAAACATTCAGTACTTC
.,TRBD2,TRBV20-1,TRBJ2-5,CSARNPGAGGETQYF,TGCAGTGCTAGAAACCCTGGAGCGGGAGGAGAGACCCAGTACTTC
.,TRBD1,TRBV15,TRBJ2-2,CATSRPPGTGTGELFF,TGTGCCACCAGCAGGCCCCCCGGGACAGGAACGGGGGAGCTGTTTTTT
.,TRBD1,TRBV29-1,TRBJ1-1,CSVRRDSEMNTEAFF,TGCAGCGTTCGTCGGGACAGCGAAATGAACACTGAAGCTTTCTTT
.,.,TRBV20-1,TRBJ2-1,CSARAGTPYNEQFF,TGCAGTGCTAGAGCCGGGACACCTTACAATGAGCAGTTCTTC
.,.,TRBV7-3,TRBJ1-1,CASSLGVWDTEAFF,TGTGCCAGCAGCTTGGGGGTTTGGGACACTGAAGCTTTCTTT
.,.,TRBV3-1,TRBJ2-4,CASSQVSRGDIQYF,TGTGCCAGCAGCCAAGTATCCCGGGGAGACATTCAGTACTTC
.,.,TRBV28,TRBJ2-5,CASSPPTGSQETQYF,TGTGCCAGCAGTCCCCCGACGGGGAGCCAAGAGACCCAGTACTTC
.,.,TRBV29-1,TRBJ2-1,CSAEGTEYNEQFF,TGCAGCGCCGAAGGTACAGAATACAATGAGCAGTTCTTC
.,TRBD1,TRBV20-1,TRBJ1-2,CSATLTGVGYGYTF,TGCAGTGCTACGCTGACAGGGGTCGGGTATGGCTACACCTTC
.,TRBD2,TRBV30,TRBJ2-1,CAWRIAGLERDEQFF,TGTGCCTGGAGGATAGCGGGTCTAGAGAGGGATGAGCAGTTCTTC
.,TRBD2,TRBV5-1,TRBJ2-7,CASSLGLKEGEQYF,TGCGCCAGCAGCCTGGGACTAAAGGAGGGCGAGCAGTACTTC
.,.,TRBV28,TRBJ2-5,CASSPPQGQHQETQYF,TGTGCCAGCAGTCCCCCGCAGGGACAACACCAAGAGACCCAGTACTTC
once,.,TRBV7-8,TRBJ2-7,CASSLRRERVRGYEQYF,TGTGCCAGCAGCTTACGACGGGAACGGGTGCGCGGGTACGAGCAGTACTTC
.,.,TRBV24-1,TRBJ2-1,CATSEARSASSYNEQFF,TGTGCCACCAGTGAGGCACGATCCGCCAGCTCCTACAATGAGCAGTTCTTC
.,.,TRBV6-2/TRBV6-3,TRBJ1-4,CASRQTGTRNLEKLFF,TGTGCCAGCAGACAAACGGGGACCCGGAATTTGGAAAAACTGTTTTTT
.,.,TRBV7-3,TRBJ1-1,CASSLAEGTEAFF,TGTGCCAGCAGCTTGGCCGAAGGCACTGAAGCTTTCTTT
.,.,TRBV19,TRBJ1-5,CASSDGQLNNQPQHF,TGTGCCAGTAGTGACGGACAGCTTAACAATCAGCCCCAGCATTTT
.,TRBD1,TRBV3-1,TRBJ1-2,CASSQVDRVSGYTF,TGTGCCAGCAGCCAAGTAGACAGGGTGAGCGGCTACACCTTC
.,TRBD1,TRBV12-3/TRBV12-4,TRBJ1-1,CASSLKGATTEAFF,TGTGCCAGCAGTTTAAAGGGGGCGACCACTGAAGCTTTCTTT
.,.,TRBV28,TRBJ2-1,CASRTGTPYNEQFF,TGTGCCAGCAGAACCGGGACACCTTACAATGAGCAGTTCTTC
.,.,TRBV18,TRBJ1-2,CASSTYDSANYGYTF,TGTGCCAGCTCAACGTACGACAGTGCTAACTATGGCTACACCTTC